Following are 3 T cell receptor beta chains from one sample sequenced in a study of CD8+CD57+ T cells in acquired aplastic anemia. For CDR3 and TCR beta VDJ profiling, genomic DNA was the template used. Via MiXCR, TCRdb re-called the reads, giving one row per CDR3 protein. The sample records some 170,000 distinct CDR3 sequences, around 45% being singletons. Sequencing was carried out using sorted CD4+, CD8+, or CD8+CD57+ T cells (not recorded which) from PBMCs. The receptors shown here come from a human donor in good health.

CDR3 region: CASSFDRGDYGYTF. CDR3 nucleotides: TGTGCCAGCAGCTTCGACAGGGGGGATTATGGCTACACCTTC. The chain joins TRBV7-9 to TRBJ1-2, with 9 nucleotides matching TRBD1. V shed 3 bases, J shed 5 bases, and the junction held 4 bases outside the gene matches. Looked up from germline, CDR1 is SEHNR and CDR2 is FQNEAQ (reference sequence). This CDR3 spans 14 amino acids.

The J gene is TRBJ1-1, the V gene TRBV7-8; a possible D gene is TRBD1 (5 bases). Germline V gene sequence: CDR1 SGHVS, CDR2 FQNEAQ. The CDR3 totals 14 residues. Trimming took off 1 base at V and 5 bases at J, with 11 bases between the two ends. The CDR3 loop is CASSLGAGNTEAFF. CDR3 nucleotides: TGTGCCAGCAGCTTAGGGGCAGGGAATACTGAAGCTTTCTTT.

The chain carries TRBV11-1 and TRBJ1-4; D perhaps matches TRBD1 (5 bases). The CDR3 is made up of 17 amino acids. The V gene's germline CDR1 is SGHAT and CDR2 FQDESV (reference sequence). V lost 3 bases, J lost 0 bases, and 14 bases lay in between. The DNA for the CDR3 is TGTGCCAGCAGCTTCGGGCCGTTAGGGGCAACTAATGAAAAACTGTTTTTT. Translated: CASSFGPLGATNEKLFF.